The T cell receptor beta chain under discussion was sequenced for a study of cytomegalovirus exposure and HLA in healthy donors. Findings and caveats of the study: In a later analysis, TCR beta V- and J-gene trimming was associated with a missense DCLRE1C variant.

Worth noting for this clone: Its specificity is not known.

This PCR relied on a set of 60 Vbeta primers and 13 Jbeta primers. Libraries were prepared by immunoSEQ multiplex PCR; TCRdb keeps only in-frame clonotypes and omits some of them. Counted here are around 91,000 clones, approximately 88% occurring once; the ten biggest clones make up about 2%. Trimming left V 4 bases short and J 5 bases short, with 11 bases between. Germline CDR1 and CDR2: LNHDA and SQIVND (reference sequence). This CDR3 has 13 amino acids. The rearrangement joins TRBV19 to TRBJ1-2; tentative D call: TRBD1 (6 bases). The sample taken for sequencing was PBMCs. The clonotype comes from a man aged 18 to 35 in good health and CMV-seronegative. The CDR3 spells CASSTGQIYGYTF. The CDR3 DNA reads TGTGCCAGTAGTACCGGACAGATATATGGCTACACCTTC.